The 6 T cell receptor beta chains listed next were all sequenced from one sample in a study of blood T cells in healthy people across ages. It was with a sample-barcoded 5' primer and a J-beta primer mix that a second PCR of roughly 7 to 12 cycles was run. From the 5' RACE reads, TCRdb called clonotypes with MiXCR, one entry per CDR3 protein. The table lists about 1.5 million distinct CDR3 sequences, approximately 42% of them singletons, with roughly 3.7% in the top ten. Sequences were obtained from blood. Every receptor here comes from a woman aged 18-30 years in good health.

This clonotype was seen more than once but under ten times. V usage is TRBV6-6 and J usage is TRBJ1-2; D perhaps matches TRBD1 (5 bases). The V end lost 2 bases, the J end lost 5 bases, and 15 bases lay between the germline ends. The CDR3 has 15 residues. Per the germline V gene, CDR1 is MNHNY and CDR2 is SVGAGI (reference sequence). The CDR3 loop reads CASSYDPAGSYGYTF. In DNA, the CDR3 is TGTGCCAGCAGTTACGATCCCGCAGGGAGTTATGGCTACACCTTC.

V usage is TRBV9 and J usage is TRBJ2-4; 10 bases line up with TRBD1. Near its end, the DNA agrees better with TRBJ2-7, so the J call may be wrong. CDR3 length: 15 residues. CDR1 and CDR2 from the germline V gene are SGDLS and YYNGEE. Here the CDR3 DNA reads TGTGCCAGCAGCGTAGTAGGGACAGGGGACGCCGAGCAGTACTTC. Translated: CASSVVGTGDAEQYF.

The genes are TRBV7-2 and TRBJ1-2; D perhaps matches TRBD1 (6 bases). This CDR3 is 15 amino acids long. Deletions cut 1 base from V and 4 bases from J, with 13 bases between. Germline V gives CDR1 SGHTA, CDR2 FQGNSA. The CDR3 loop reads CASSLGNNRAYGYTF. For the CDR3, the DNA is TGTGCCAGCAGCTTAGGAAATAACAGGGCCTATGGCTACACCTTC.

This sequence joins TRBV10-3 and TRBJ2-1, with D possibly matching TRBD1 (6 bases). Germline V CDR1 and CDR2: ENHRY, SYGVKD. The CDR3 covers 13 residues. The V gene lost 5 bases and the J gene lost 4 bases, with 9 bases spanning the gap. This CDR3 reads CAISQGTYNEQFF. The CDR3 coding sequence is TGTGCCATCAGTCAGGGGACATACAATGAGCAGTTCTTC.

The table lists this clonotype with a few counts. The rearrangement joins TRBV13 to TRBJ2-6, with D possibly matching TRBD1 (6 bases). Per germline, CDR1 PRHDT and CDR2 FYEKMQ (reference sequence). CDR3 length equals 17 residues. Trimming pared 2 bases from V and 4 bases from J, leaving 15 bases between. The DNA for the CDR3 is TGTGCCAGCAGCTTACAGGTTACAGGGAACGGGGCCAACGTCCTGACTTTC. This translates into CASSLQVTGNGANVLTF.

Only a few counts were recorded for this clonotype. This chain joins TRBV3-1 and TRBJ2-1, with 10 bases lining up with TRBD2. Unmatched junction bases numbered 5, after V lost 5 bases and J lost 4 bases. The CDR3 runs to 15 residues. CDR1 is LGHDT, CDR2 YNNKEL, per germline (reference sequence). The CDR3 DNA is TGTGCCAGCAGCACACTAGCGGGGACATACAATGAGCAGTTCTTC. This sequence encodes CASSTLAGTYNEQFF.